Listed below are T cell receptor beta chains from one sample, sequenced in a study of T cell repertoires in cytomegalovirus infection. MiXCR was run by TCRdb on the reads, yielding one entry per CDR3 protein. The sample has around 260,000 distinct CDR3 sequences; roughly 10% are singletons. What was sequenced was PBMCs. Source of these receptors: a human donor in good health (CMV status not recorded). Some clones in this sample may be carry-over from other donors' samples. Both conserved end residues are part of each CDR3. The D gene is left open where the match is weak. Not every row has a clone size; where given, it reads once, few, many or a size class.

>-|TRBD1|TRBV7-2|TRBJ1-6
CASRSPTGKISPLHF
TGTGCCAGCAGATCCCCGACAGGGAAAATTTCACCCCTCCACTTT
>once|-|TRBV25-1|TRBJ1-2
CASSESYGYTF
TGTGCCAGCAGTGAAAGTTATGGCTACACCTTC
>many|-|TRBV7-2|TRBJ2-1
CASSLGGSRDEQFF
TGTGCCAGCAGCTTAGGTGGGAGTAGAGATGAGCAGTTCTTC
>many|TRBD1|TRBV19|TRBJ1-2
CASSPRDRAGYTF
TGTGCCAGTAGTCCCCGGGACAGGGCTGGCTACACCTTC
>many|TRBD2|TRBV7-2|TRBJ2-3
CASSLDLAGVGDTQYF
TGTGCCAGCAGCTTAGATCTAGCGGGAGTGGGAGATACGCAGTATTTT
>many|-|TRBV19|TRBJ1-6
CASSIRGTSPLHF
TGTGCCAGTAGTATTAGGGGGACGTCACCCCTCCACTTT
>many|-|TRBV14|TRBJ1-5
CASSRPGGPQHF
TGTGCCAGCAGCCGCCCCGGAGGGCCCCAGCATTTT
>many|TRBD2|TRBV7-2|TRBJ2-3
CASSSRKRGSTDTQYF
TGTGCCAGCAGCTCTAGAAAGCGGGGGTCCACAGATACGCAGTATTTT
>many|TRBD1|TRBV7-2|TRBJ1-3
CASSSPGQGISGNTIYF
TGTGCCAGCAGCTCACCGGGACAGGGCATCTCTGGAAACACCATATATTTT
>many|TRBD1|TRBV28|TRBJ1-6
CASSPQDRDNSPLHF
TGTGCCAGCAGTCCCCAGGACAGGGATAATTCACCCCTCCACTTT
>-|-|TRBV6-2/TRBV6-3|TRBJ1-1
CASSYSPLSTEAFF
TGTGCCAGCAGTTACTCTCCCCTAAGCACTGAAGCTTTCTTT
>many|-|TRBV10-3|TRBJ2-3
CAISESDSTDTQYF
TGTGCCATCAGTGAGTCTGACAGCACAGATACGCAGTATTTT
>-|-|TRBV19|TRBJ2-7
CASSIRGRGNEQYF
TGTGCCAGTAGTATCCGGGGTAGGGGAAACGAGCAGTACTTC
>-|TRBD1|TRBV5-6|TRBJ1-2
CASSLVDRGWGIGYTF
TGTGCCAGCAGCTTGGTGGACAGGGGATGGGGTATCGGCTACACCTTC
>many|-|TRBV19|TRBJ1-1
CASSRGQPRTEAFF
TGTGCCAGTAGCCGCGGACAGCCTAGGACTGAAGCTTTCTTT
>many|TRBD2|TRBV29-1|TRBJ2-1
CSVGRGSGNEQFF
TGCAGCGTTGGGCGGGGGTCGGGCAATGAGCAGTTCTTC
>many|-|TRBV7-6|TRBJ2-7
CASSFGVNYEQYF
TGTGCCAGCAGCTTCGGCGTAAATTACGAGCAGTACTTC
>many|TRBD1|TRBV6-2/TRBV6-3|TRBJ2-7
CASTTDRGYEQYF
TGTGCCAGCACTACGGACAGGGGCTACGAGCAGTACTTC
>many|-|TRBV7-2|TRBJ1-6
CASRELPSPLHF
TGTGCCAGCAGAGAACTCCCTTCACCCCTCCACTTT
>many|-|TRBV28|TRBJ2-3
CASSSGQTQYF
TGTGCCAGCAGCAGCGGGCAAACGCAGTATTTT
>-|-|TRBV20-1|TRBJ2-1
CSARDQWRASDEQFF
TGCAGTGCTAGAGATCAATGGAGGGCCAGCGATGAGCAGTTCTTC
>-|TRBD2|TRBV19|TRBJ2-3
CASSKSAGGPRTQYF
TGTGCCAGTAGTAAATCAGCGGGAGGGCCCCGGACGCAGTATTTT
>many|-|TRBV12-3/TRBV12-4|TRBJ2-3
CASSPQRSSTDTQYF
TGTGCCAGCAGCCCACAGCGATCTAGCACAGATACGCAGTATTTT
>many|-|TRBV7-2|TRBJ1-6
CASSLQSGDNSPLHF
TGTGCCAGCAGTTTGCAATCGGGTGATAATTCACCCCTCCACTTT
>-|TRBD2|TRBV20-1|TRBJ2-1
CSASDLASGGPGNEQFF
TGCAGTGCTAGCGATTTGGCTAGCGGGGGTCCGGGGAATGAGCAGTTCTTC
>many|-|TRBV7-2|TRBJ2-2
CASSLRTANTGELFF
TGTGCCAGCAGCCTCAGGACAGCAAACACCGGGGAGCTGTTTTTT
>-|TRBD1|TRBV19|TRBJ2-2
CASHRTGINTGELFF
TGTGCCAGCCATAGGACAGGAATTAACACCGGGGAGCTGTTTTTT
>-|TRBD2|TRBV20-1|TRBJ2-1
CSARGLAGGPGNEQFF
TGCAGTGCTAGGGGGCTAGCGGGAGGGCCGGGCAATGAGCAGTTCTTC
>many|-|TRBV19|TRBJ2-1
CASSTRDAESYNEQFF
TGTGCCAGTAGTACCCGGGACGCCGAATCCTACAATGAGCAGTTCTTC
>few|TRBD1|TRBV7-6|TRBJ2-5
CASSPYWGGQGEETQYF
TGTGCCAGCAGCCCTTACTGGGGGGGACAGGGGGAAGAGACCCAGTACTTC
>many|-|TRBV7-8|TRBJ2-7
CASTGAPRGEQYF
TGTGCCTCTACCGGCGCCCCTCGGGGCGAGCAGTACTTC
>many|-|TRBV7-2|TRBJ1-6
CASSLGQLHNSPLHF
TGTGCCAGCAGCTTAGGACAGTTGCATAATTCACCCCTCCACTTT
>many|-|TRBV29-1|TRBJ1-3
CSVEIYQGKRNTIYF
TGCAGCGTTGAGATCTACCAGGGAAAACGAAACACCATATATTTT
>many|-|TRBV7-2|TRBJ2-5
CASNLKETQYF
TGTGCCAGCAACCTGAAAGAGACCCAGTACTTC
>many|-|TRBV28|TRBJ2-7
CASSLIGRASWDEQYF
TGTGCCAGCAGTTTAATTGGACGGGCCTCTTGGGACGAGCAGTACTTC
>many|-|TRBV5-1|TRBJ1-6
CASSLIGAQSPLHF
TGCGCCAGCAGCTTGATAGGGGCTCAATCACCCCTCCACTTT
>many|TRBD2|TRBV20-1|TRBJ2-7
CSGGDGGRVHEQYF
TGCAGTGGAGGGGACGGCGGGAGGGTGCACGAGCAGTACTTC
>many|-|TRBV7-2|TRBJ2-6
CASSLEGRGPSGANVLTF
TGTGCCAGCAGCTTAGAAGGCAGGGGACCCTCTGGGGCCAACGTCCTGACTTTC
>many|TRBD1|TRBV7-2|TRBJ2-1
CAMDRGNNEQFF
TGTGCTATGGACAGGGGGAACAATGAGCAGTTCTTC
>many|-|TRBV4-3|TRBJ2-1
CASSQGLGPNRLDNEQFF
TGCGCCAGCAGCCAAGGATTGGGGCCCAACCGTCTGGACAATGAGCAGTTCTTC
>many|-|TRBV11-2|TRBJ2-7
CASSLDRLKQYF
TGTGCCAGCAGCTTAGATAGGCTGAAGCAGTACTTC
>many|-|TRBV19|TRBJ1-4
CASSMSDSGNEKLFF
TGTGCCAGTAGTATGTCCGATAGCGGTAATGAAAAACTGTTTTTT
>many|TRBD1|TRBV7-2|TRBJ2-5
CASSQTGTGQQETQYF
TGTGCCAGCAGCCAGACGGGGACAGGACAACAAGAGACCCAGTACTTC
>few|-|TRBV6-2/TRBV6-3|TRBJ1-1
CASRSASLSTEAFF
TGTGCCAGCAGGTCAGCCTCGCTGAGCACTGAAGCTTTCTTT
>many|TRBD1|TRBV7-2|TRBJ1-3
CASSLIQGRGSGNTIYF
TGTGCCAGCAGCCTTATACAGGGGCGCGGTTCTGGAAACACCATATATTTT